The clone carrying this T cell receptor beta chain showed up just a few times. The antigen remains undetermined. Template switching, a step in the protocol, added a universal primer site, and cDNA carried unique molecular identifiers. Each CDR3 protein is one row after TCRdb ran MiXCR on the 5' RACE reads. Among around 340,000 distinct CDR3 sequences listed, around an eighth were seen once. The data were taken from a study of identical twins. Study observations and caveats: Interpretation of the results relied on cross-sectional statistical analysis and not on following the same donors. Models, which agreed with sharing between unrelated individuals, nonetheless underestimated the out-of-frame TCR alpha sharing seen in monozygotic twins. Excess low generation probability was seen in twin-shared out-of-frame alpha sequences.

CDR3 length equals 15 residues. Germline lookup yields CDR1 ENHRY and CDR2 SYGVKD. V was trimmed by 2 bases and J by 0 bases, leaving 11 bases between them. The sample was also linked to a second study, of yellow fever vaccine responses in identical twins.

The gene calls are TRBV10-3 and TRBJ2-7; a weak D match, TRBD2 (6 bases). Material for sequencing was CD8+ T cells sorted from blood. The receptor was isolated from a woman aged 18 to 35 in good health. The CDR3 DNA follows: TGTGCCATCAGTGAGGGTAGCGGAGCCTCCTACGAGCAGTACTTC. Translation: CAISEGSGASYEQYF.